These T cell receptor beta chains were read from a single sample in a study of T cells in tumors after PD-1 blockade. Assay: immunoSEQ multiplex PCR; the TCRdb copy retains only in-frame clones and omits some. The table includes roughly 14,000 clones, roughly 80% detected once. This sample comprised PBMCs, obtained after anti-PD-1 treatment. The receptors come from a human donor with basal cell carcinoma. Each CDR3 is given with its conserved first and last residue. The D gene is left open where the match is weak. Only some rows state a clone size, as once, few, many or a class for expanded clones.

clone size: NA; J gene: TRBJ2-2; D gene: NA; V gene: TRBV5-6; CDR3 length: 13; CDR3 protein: CASSLGVTGELFF; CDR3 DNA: TGTGCCAGCAGCCTAGGGGTAACCGGGGAGCTGTTTTTT
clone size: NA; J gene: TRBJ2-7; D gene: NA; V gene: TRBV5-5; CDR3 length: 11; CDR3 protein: CASSLPYEQYF; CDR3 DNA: TGTGCCAGCAGCTTACCCTACGAGCAGTACTTC
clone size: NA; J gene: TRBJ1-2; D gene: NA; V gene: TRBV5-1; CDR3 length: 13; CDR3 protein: CASSFDRVYGYTF; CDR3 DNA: TGCGCCAGCAGCTTCGACAGAGTCTATGGCTACACCTTC
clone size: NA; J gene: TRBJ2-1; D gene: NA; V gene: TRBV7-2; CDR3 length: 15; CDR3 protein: CASSAAGSSYNEQFF; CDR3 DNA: TGTGCCAGCAGTGCGGCGGGGAGCTCCTACAATGAGCAGTTCTTC
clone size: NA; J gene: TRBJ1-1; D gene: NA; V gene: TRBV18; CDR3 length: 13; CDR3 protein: CASSGGQDTEAFF; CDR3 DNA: TGTGCCAGCTCGGGAGGACAAGACACTGAAGCTTTCTTT
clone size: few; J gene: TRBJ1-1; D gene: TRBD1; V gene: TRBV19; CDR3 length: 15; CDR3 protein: CASNPKTGWNTEAFF; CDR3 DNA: TGTGCCAGTAACCCAAAGACAGGGTGGAACACTGAAGCTTTCTTT
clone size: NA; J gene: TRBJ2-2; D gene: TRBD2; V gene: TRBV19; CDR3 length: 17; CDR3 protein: CASSIQQLGGSTGELFF; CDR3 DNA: TGTGCCAGTAGTATTCAGCAGCTGGGAGGGAGCACCGGGGAGCTGTTTTTT
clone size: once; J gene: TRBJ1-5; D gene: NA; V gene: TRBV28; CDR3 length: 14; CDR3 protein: CASRLAGYNQPQHF; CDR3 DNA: TGTGCCAGCAGGCTGGCGGGGTACAATCAGCCCCAGCATTTT
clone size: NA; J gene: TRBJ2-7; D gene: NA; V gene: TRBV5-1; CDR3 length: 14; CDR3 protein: CASSLVPGSYEQYF; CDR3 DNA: TGCGCCAGCAGCTTGGTCCCGGGGTCCTACGAGCAGTACTTC
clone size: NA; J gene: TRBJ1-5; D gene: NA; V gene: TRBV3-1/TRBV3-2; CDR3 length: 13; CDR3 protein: CASSQDLRQPQHF; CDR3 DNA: TGTGCCAGCAGCCAAGATTTACGACAGCCCCAGCATTTT
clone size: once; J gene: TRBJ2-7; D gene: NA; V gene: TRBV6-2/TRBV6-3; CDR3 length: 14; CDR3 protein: CASSPGGVSYEQYF; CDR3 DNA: TGTGCCAGCAGTCCAGGAGGGGTGTCCTACGAGCAGTACTTC
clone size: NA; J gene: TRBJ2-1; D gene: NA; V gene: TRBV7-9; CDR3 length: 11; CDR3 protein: CASSLANEQFF; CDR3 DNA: TGTGCCAGCAGCTTAGCGAATGAGCAGTTCTTC
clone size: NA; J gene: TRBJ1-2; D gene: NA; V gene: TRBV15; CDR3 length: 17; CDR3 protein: CATSREAQGRGSHGYTF; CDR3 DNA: TGTGCCACCAGCAGAGAAGCCCAGGGCAGGGGTTCGCATGGCTACACCTTC
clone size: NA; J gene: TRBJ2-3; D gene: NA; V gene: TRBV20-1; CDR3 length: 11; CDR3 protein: CSAGPRDRQYF; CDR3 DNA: TGCAGTGCTGGCCCCCGGGATCGGCAGTATTTT
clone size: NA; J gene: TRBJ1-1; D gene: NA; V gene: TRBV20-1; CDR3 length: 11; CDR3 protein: CSASLNTEAFF; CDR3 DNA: TGCAGTGCTAGCTTGAACACTGAAGCTTTCTTT
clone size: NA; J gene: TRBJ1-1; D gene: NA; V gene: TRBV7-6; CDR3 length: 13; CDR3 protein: CASSPRQDTEAFF; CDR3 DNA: TGTGCCAGCAGCCCGAGACAGGACACTGAAGCTTTCTTT
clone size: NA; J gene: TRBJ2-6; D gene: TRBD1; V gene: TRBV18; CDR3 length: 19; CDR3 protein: CASSPPGTGVISGANVLTF; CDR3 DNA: TGTGCCAGCTCACCACCCGGGACAGGGGTGATCTCTGGGGCCAACGTCCTGACTTTC
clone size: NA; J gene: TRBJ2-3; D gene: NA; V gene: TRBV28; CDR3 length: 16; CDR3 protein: CASSPRLGFGTDTQYF; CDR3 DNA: TGTGCCAGCAGCCCACGCCTAGGGTTTGGCACAGATACGCAGTATTTT
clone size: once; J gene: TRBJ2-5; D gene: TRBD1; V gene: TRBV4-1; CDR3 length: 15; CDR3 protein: CASSRDDRVQETQYF; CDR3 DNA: TGCGCCAGCAGCCGAGACGACAGGGTTCAAGAGACCCAGTACTTC
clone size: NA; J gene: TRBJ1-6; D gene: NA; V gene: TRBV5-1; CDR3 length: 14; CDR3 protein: CASSFQGANSPLHF; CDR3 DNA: TGCGCCAGCAGCTTTCAGGGTGCCAATTCACCCCTCCACTTT
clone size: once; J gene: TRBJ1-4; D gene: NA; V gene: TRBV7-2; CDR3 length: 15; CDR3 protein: CASSLVGTTNEKLFF; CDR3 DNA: TGTGCCAGCAGCTTAGTTGGAACAACTAATGAAAAACTGTTTTTT
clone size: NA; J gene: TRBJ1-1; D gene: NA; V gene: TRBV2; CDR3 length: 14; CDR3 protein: CASSDRPGVTEAFF; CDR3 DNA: TGTGCCAGCAGTGATCGGCCAGGGGTCACTGAAGCTTTCTTT
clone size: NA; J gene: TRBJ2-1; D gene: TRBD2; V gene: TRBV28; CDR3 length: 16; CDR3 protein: CASSFGERGIYNEQFF; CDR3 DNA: TGTGCCAGCAGTTTCGGGGAGCGGGGTATCTACAATGAGCAGTTCTTC
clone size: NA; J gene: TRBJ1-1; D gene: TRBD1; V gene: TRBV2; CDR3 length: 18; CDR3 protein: CASSRLQQGVGRGTEAFF; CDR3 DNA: TGTGCCAGCAGCCGACTTCAGCAGGGGGTAGGTCGGGGCACTGAAGCTTTCTTT
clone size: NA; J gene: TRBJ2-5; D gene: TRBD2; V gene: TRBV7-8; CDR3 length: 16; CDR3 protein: CASSLQGLAHLETQYF; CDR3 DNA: TGTGCCAGCAGCTTACAGGGACTAGCGCATCTAGAGACCCAGTACTTC
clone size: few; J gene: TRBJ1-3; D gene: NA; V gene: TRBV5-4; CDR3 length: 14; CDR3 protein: CASSLRGSGNTIYF; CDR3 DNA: TGTGCCAGCAGCTTAAGGGGATCTGGAAACACCATATATTTT
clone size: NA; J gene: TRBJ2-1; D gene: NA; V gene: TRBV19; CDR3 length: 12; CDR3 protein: CASSGSGNEQFF; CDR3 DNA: TGTGCCAGTAGTGGTAGCGGCAATGAGCAGTTCTTC
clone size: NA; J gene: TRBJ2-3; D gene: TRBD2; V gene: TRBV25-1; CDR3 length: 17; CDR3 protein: CASSEFLGTSGGDTQYF; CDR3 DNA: TGTGCCAGCAGTGAATTCCTCGGGACTAGCGGGGGAGATACGCAGTATTTT
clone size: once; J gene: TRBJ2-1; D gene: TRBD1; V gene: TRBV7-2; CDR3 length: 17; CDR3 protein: CASSLRTGRVSYNEQFF; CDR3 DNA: TGTGCCAGCAGCTTACGGACAGGTAGGGTGTCATACAATGAGCAGTTCTTC
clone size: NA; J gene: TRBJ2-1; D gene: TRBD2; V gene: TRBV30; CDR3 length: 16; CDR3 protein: CAWSVPGLAGGGEQFF; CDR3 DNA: TGTGCCTGGAGTGTACCGGGACTAGCGGGGGGCGGTGAGCAGTTCTTC
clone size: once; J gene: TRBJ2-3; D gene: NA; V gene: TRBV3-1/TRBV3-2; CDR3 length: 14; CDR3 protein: CASSQDTGIDTQYF; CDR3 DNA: TGTGCCAGCAGCCAAGATACCGGGATCGATACGCAGTATTTT
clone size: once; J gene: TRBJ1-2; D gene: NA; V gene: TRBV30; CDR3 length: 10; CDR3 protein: CAWSQNGYTF; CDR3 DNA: TGTGCCTGGAGTCAGAATGGCTACACCTTC
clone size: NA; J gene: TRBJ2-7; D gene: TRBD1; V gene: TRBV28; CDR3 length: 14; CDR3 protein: CASSLGDRAYEQYF; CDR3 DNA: TGTGCCAGCAGTTTAGGGGACAGGGCTTACGAGCAGTACTTC
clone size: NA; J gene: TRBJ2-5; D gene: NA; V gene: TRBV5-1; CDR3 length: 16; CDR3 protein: CASSLVGVSGQETQYF; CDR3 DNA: TGCGCCAGCAGCTTGGTAGGCGTATCGGGCCAAGAGACCCAGTACTTC
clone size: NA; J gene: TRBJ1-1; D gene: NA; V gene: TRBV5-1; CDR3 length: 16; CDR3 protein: CASSLEYAAMNTEAFF; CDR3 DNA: TGCGCCAGCAGCTTGGAATATGCAGCCATGAACACTGAAGCTTTCTTT
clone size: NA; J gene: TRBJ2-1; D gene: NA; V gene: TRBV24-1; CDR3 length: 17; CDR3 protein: CATSASAGRLGYNEQFF; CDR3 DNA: TGTGCCACCAGTGCCTCCGCGGGGAGACTAGGCTACAATGAGCAGTTCTTC
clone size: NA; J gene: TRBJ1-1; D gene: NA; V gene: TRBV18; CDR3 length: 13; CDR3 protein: CASSPDLNTEAFF; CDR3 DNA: TGTGCCAGCTCCCCGGACCTGAACACTGAAGCTTTCTTT
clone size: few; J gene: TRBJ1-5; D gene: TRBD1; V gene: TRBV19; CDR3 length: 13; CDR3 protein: CASRDRVNQPQHF; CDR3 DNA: TGTGCCAGCAGGGACAGGGTCAATCAGCCCCAGCATTTT
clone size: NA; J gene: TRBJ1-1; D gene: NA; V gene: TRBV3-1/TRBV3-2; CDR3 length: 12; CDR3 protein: CASSLYDTEAFF; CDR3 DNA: TGTGCCAGCAGCCTCTATGACACTGAAGCTTTCTTT
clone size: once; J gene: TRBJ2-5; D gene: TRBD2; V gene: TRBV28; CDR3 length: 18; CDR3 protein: CASSPKERLAGRQETQYF; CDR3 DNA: TGTGCCAGCAGTCCGAAAGAACGACTAGCGGGGAGGCAAGAGACCCAGTACTTC
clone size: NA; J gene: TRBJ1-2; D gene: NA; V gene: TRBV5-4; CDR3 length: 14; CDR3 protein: CASSLEQGNYGYTF; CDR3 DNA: TGTGCCAGCAGCTTGGAGCAGGGGAACTATGGCTACACCTTC
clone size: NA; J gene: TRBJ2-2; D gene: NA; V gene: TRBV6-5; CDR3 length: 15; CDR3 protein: CASTKWGLGTGELFF; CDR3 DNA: TGTGCCAGCACAAAATGGGGCTTGGGGACCGGGGAGCTGTTTTTT
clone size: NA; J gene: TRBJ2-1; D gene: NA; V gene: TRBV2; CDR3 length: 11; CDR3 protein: CASKGYNEQFF; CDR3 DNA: TGTGCCAGCAAAGGGTACAATGAGCAGTTCTTC
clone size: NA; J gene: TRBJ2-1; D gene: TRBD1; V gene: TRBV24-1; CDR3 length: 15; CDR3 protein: CATTSGTGLYNEQFF; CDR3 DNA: TGTGCCACCACCTCCGGGACAGGGCTATACAATGAGCAGTTCTTC
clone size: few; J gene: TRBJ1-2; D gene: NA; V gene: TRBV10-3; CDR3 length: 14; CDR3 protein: CAISGQRSNYGYTF; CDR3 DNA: TGTGCCATCAGTGGCCAGAGATCTAACTATGGCTACACCTTC
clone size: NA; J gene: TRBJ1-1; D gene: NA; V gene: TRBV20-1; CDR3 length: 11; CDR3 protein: CSAREHSEAFF; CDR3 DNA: TGCAGTGCTAGAGAACACAGTGAAGCTTTCTTT
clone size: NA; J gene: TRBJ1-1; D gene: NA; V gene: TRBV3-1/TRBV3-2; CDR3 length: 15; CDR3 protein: CASSRWTATVTEAFF; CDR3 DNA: TGTGCCAGCAGCCGGTGGACGGCGACGGTCACTGAAGCTTTCTTT
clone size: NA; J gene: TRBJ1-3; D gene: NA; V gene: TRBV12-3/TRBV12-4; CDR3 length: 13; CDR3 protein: CASSISVGNTIYF; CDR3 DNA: TGTGCCAGCAGTATCAGCGTTGGAAACACCATATATTTT
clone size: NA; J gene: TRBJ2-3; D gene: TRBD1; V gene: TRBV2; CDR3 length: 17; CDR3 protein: CASSDRQGGFLSDTQYF; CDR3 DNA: TGTGCCAGCAGTGACCGACAGGGTGGTTTTTTATCAGATACGCAGTATTTT
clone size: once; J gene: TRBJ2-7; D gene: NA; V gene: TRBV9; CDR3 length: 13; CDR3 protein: CASSHGHSYEQYF; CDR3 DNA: TGTGCCAGCAGTCATGGACACTCCTACGAGCAGTACTTC
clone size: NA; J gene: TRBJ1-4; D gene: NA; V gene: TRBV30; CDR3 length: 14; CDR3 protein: CAWSETATNEKLFF; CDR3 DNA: TGTGCCTGGAGTGAGACAGCAACTAATGAAAAACTGTTTTTT
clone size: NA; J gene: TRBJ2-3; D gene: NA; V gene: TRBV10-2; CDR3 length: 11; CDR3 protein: CASSTDSRVYF; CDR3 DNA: TGCGCCAGCAGTACTGACAGCCGGGTGTATTTT
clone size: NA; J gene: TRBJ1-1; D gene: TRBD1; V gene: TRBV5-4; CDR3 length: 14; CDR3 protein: CASSAGQGDTEAFF; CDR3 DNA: TGTGCCAGCAGCGCGGGACAGGGAGACACTGAAGCTTTCTTT
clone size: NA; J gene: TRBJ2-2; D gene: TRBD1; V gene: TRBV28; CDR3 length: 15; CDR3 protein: CASRADRSNTGELFF; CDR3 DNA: TGTGCCAGCAGGGCGGACAGGTCGAACACCGGGGAGCTGTTTTTT
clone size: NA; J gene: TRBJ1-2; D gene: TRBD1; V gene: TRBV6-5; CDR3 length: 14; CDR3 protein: CASRATGDPFGYTF; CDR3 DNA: TGTGCCAGCAGGGCGACAGGGGACCCCTTTGGCTACACCTTC
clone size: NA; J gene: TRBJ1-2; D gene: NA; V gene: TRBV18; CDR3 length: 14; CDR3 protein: CASSQGFGGYGYTF; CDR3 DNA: TGTGCCAGCTCACAGGGTTTTGGTGGCTATGGCTACACCTTC
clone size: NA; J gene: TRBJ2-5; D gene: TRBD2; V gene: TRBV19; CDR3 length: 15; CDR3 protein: CASSTWDYSQETQYF; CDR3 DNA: TGTGCCAGTAGTACTTGGGACTATTCACAAGAGACCCAGTACTTC
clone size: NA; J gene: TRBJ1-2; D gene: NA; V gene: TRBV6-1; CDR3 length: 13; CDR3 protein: CASNHRERQGYTF; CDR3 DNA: TGTGCCAGCAACCACCGGGAGCGACAGGGCTACACCTTC
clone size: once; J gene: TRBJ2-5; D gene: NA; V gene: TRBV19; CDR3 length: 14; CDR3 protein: CASSINFGQETQYF; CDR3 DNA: TGTGCCAGTAGTATCAACTTTGGACAAGAGACCCAGTACTTC